This T cell receptor (beta chain) emerged from a study of regulatory T cells in long-lasting Graves disease. The time point here: newly diagnosed GD, antithyroid drugs for less than 3 months. Extracted PBMC RNA gave rise to the TCR library. Construction of the TCR beta libraries employed iRepertoire HTBI primers in conjunction with Arm-PCR of CDR3 regions. TCRdb re-derived calls from the multiplex PCR reads in MiXCR, one entry per CDR3 protein. In the table there are 400,000 to 500,000 distinct CDR3 sequences, about 15% of which are singletons. This clonotype was counted ten times or more. Separately, the same data were catalogued under a study of T cells in Graves' hyperthyroidism and ophthalmopathy.

This receptor was obtained from a woman aged 40 to 50 with Graves disease. Sample: peripheral blood mononuclear cells (PBMCs), taken at new diagnosis, from a patient treated with antithyroid drugs.

CDR3 nucleotides: TGTGCCAGTAGTAGGAAAGTAGGGACACTCATCAACTCCTACAATGAGCAGTTCTTC. This encodes CASSRKVGTLINSYNEQFF. V gene TRBV19 combines with J gene TRBJ2-1; the D gene is possibly TRBD1 (6 bases). Germline V CDR1 and CDR2: LNHDA, SQIVND (reference sequence). The V gene lost 4 bases and the J gene lost 0 bases, with 22 bases spanning the gap. The CDR3 runs to 19 residues.